These 22 T cell receptor beta chains came from one sample sequenced in a study of read filtering for tumor transcriptome and immune sequencing. The library was built from roughly 400 ng RNA with molecular barcoded adaptors for alpha/delta and beta/gamma chains. TCRdb fed the reads into MiXCR, producing one record per CDR3 protein. The sample carries about 24,000 distinct CDR3 sequences, 20% to 25% recorded once. Sequencing was carried out using a population of CD138-negative cells sorted from bone marrow. Receptors originate from a donor at least 40 years old with multiple myeloma.

Remarks on this clonotype: With a much larger clone just one base away, this may be a read error. This chain joins TRBV6-5 and TRBJ2-7; TRBD2 agrees at 12 bases. The CDR3 consists of 18 residues. Germline V gene data show CDR1 as MNHEY and CDR2 as SVGAGI. CDR3 region: CANSSPQLLAGGGYEQYF. The CDR3 coding sequence is TGTGCCAACAGTTCGCCCCAACTGCTAGCGGGAGGGGGCTACGAGCAGTACTTC.

This clonotype was seen at least ten times. The rearrangement joins TRBV28 to TRBJ2-2; no definite D call. This CDR3 contains 14 residues. Trimming removed 7 bases from V and 7 bases from J, with 16 bases in between. CDR1 and CDR2 (germline): MDHEN, SYDVKM. CDR3 bases: TGTGCCAGCACCTTTGGGGTGGGCATCGGGGAGCTGTTTTTT. Translating gives CASTFGVGIGELFF.

A few counts support this clonotype. This chain connects TRBV6-5 to TRBJ2-1; 8 nucleotides agree with TRBD2. The J segment lost 6 bases and the V segment lost 7 bases, leaving 8 bases of the junction unmatched. The CDR3 length is 14 residues. Germline V gene sequence: CDR1 MNHEY, CDR2 SVGAGI. The CDR3 sequence: CASNRAGGTNEQFF. For the CDR3, the DNA is TGTGCCAGCAACCGGGCGGGAGGAACCAATGAGCAGTTCTTC.

This clonotype rates as medium-sized. The gene calls are TRBV29-1 and TRBJ2-1; D is undetermined. With 4 bases removed from V and 6 bases from J, the gap between germline ends came to 10 bases. Germline-derived CDR1 and CDR2 are SQVTM and ANQGSEA. The CDR3 consists of 12 residues. The DNA for the CDR3 is TGCAGCGTTGTGCCCGTTAGCAATGAGCAGTTCTTC. Residues: CSVVPVSNEQFF.

This clonotype was detected many times. The CDR3 reads CSAPGSGRQETQYF. The CDR3 region has the DNA TGCAGTGCCCCGGGGAGCGGCCGCCAAGAGACCCAGTACTTC. V gene TRBV20-1 combines with J gene TRBJ2-5; the D gene is possibly TRBD2 (5 bases). Germline V CDR1 and CDR2: DFQATT, SNEGSKA (reference sequence). The CDR3 contains 14 residues. The ends were cut back, 6 bases at V and 1 base at J, with 15 bases in the middle.

This clonotype was recorded at least ten times. The chain links TRBV27 to TRBJ1-1, with a tentative D call TRBD1 (6 bases). The V end lost 5 bases, the J end lost 2 bases, and 12 bases lay between the germline ends. Per the germline V gene, CDR1 is MNHEY and CDR2 is SMNVEV (reference sequence). The CDR3 runs 14 residues. CDR3 amino acids: CASSPRTENTEAFF. DNA for the CDR3: TGTGCCAGCAGTCCACGGACAGAAAACACTGAAGCTTTCTTT.

This clonotype was seen repeatedly, ten times or more. The chain is built from TRBV2 and TRBJ1-5, with D uncertain. CDR1 and CDR2 (germline): SNHLY, FYNNEI. The V end lost 6 bases, the J end lost 3 bases, and 15 bases lay between the germline ends. This CDR3 spans 15 amino acids. The CDR3 spells CASSADGGYNQPQHF. The CDR3 nucleotides are TGTGCCAGCAGCGCCGACGGAGGGTACAATCAGCCCCAGCATTTT.

As regards this clonotype: A far larger clone is one base from this, pointing to a likely read error. V and J are TRBV7-2 and TRBJ2-1, with 10 nucleotides matching TRBD2. Germline V gene data show CDR1 as SGHTA and CDR2 as FQGNSA. The CDR3 extends over 14 amino acids. The CDR3 sequence is CASSLASGRNERFF. Written as DNA, the CDR3 is TGTGCCAGCAGCTTAGCTAGCGGGAGGAATGAGCGGTTCTTC.

A note on this clonotype: At one end the junction does not follow the germline gene, possibly because of a read error. The genes are TRBV5-1 and TRBJ2-5; D gene ambiguous. CDR3 length: 14 amino acids. Germline loops: CDR1 SGHRS, CDR2 YFSETQ. Written as DNA, the CDR3 is TGTGCCAGCGACGACGGTGAGACTCAAGAGGCCCAGTACTTC. It codes for CASDDGETQEAQYF.

This clonotype was seen ten or more times. V usage is TRBV5-1 and J usage is TRBJ2-3, with a weak D call TRBD2 (6 bases). Germline CDR1 and CDR2: SGHRS and YFSETQ. With 5 bases removed from V and 5 bases from J, the gap between germline ends came to 15 bases. The CDR3 spans 14 residues. CDR3 DNA: TGCGCCAGCAGGGCTACCTTCGGGGGAGATACGCAGTATTTT. It encodes CASRATFGGDTQYF.

The rearrangement uses TRBV29-1 and TRBJ2-5; D ambiguous. There are 13 residues in the CDR3. Trimming pared 1 base from V and 1 base from J, leaving 7 bases between. Germline V gene lookup returns CDR1 SQVTM and CDR2 ANQGSEA. The CDR3 spells CSVEVFAQETQYF. The CDR3 DNA reads as TGCAGCGTTGAAGTATTTGCCCAAGAGACCCAGTACTTC.

This clonotype has at least ten counts. The chain joins TRBV19 to TRBJ2-1; D is possibly TRBD1 (6 bases). Trimming stripped 4 bases from V and 1 base from J, with 20 bases between. Per germline, CDR1 LNHDA and CDR2 SQIVND (reference sequence). This CDR3 has 18 amino acids. Here the CDR3 reads CASSTGRVPGHSYNEQFF. CDR3 coding DNA: TGTGCCAGTAGTACAGGTCGGGTCCCGGGACATTCCTACAATGAGCAGTTCTTC.

This clonotype was seen at least ten times. V and J are TRBV28 and TRBJ2-1; D not resolved. V lost 6 bases, J lost 2 bases, and 17 bases lay in between. Germline V gene sequence: CDR1 MDHEN, CDR2 SYDVKM. There are 16 residues in the CDR3. The CDR3 DNA sequence: TGTGCCAGCAGCCCTCTAGGAAGCAGGCCCTACAATGAGCAGTTCTTC. Its translation is CASSPLGSRPYNEQFF.

Regarding this clonotype: A read error likely explains this, since a far larger clone differs by one base. The rearrangement joins TRBV7-2 to TRBJ1-4; 13 positions agree with TRBD2. The DNA end favors TRBJ2-3, so the J call may be wrong. CDR1 and CDR2 (germline): SGHTA, FQGNSA. The CDR3 length is 17 residues. The CDR3 protein is CASRGGGTSGTIDRQYF. In DNA form, the CDR3 reads TGTGCCAGCAGGGGCGGAGGGACTAGCGGGACGATAGATAGGCAGTATTTT.

In this sample, this clonotype turned up many times. The CDR3 region is CASSHTGGSYNEQFF. As DNA, the CDR3 is TGTGCCAGCAGTCATACAGGGGGCTCCTACAATGAGCAGTTCTTC. The chain joins TRBV14 to TRBJ2-1; 8 bases match TRBD1. J gave up 0 bases and V 6 bases, and 4 bases lay outside the gene matches. This CDR3 spans 15 amino acids. From germline, CDR1 is SGHDN and CDR2 FVKESK.

Details on this clonotype: The junction departs from germline at one end; a sequencing error may be responsible. The rearrangement links TRBV6-1 to TRBJ2-5, with D maybe TRBD1 (6 bases). Germline V lookup: CDR1 MNHNS, CDR2 SASEGT. This CDR3 comprises 15 residues. The CDR3 here is CAIRPGQTIQETPYF. As DNA, the CDR3 is TGTGCCATCAGGCCGGGACAAACTATCCAAGAGACCCCGTACTTC.

This clonotype has just a few counts. The rearrangement joins TRBV30 to TRBJ2-2; D is possibly TRBD2 (6 bases). The CDR3 has 14 amino acids. Germline V gene lookup returns CDR1 GTSNPN and CDR2 SVGIG (reference sequence). The V end was cut by 4 bases, the J end by 3 bases, with 12 bases between. The CDR3 DNA reads TGTGCCTGGATAGGGAGGCAAGACACCGGGGAGCTGTTTTTT. Translated, it gives CAWIGRQDTGELFF.

This clonotype occurred many times. V usage is TRBV7-8 and J usage is TRBJ1-2; tentatively, D is TRBD1 (5 bases). This CDR3 is 15 amino acids long. Per germline, CDR1 SGHVS and CDR2 FQNEAQ. The ends were cut back, 1 base at V and 4 bases at J, with 13 bases in the middle. As DNA, the CDR3 is TGTGCCAGCAGCTTAGGCCAGGGTACTGGCTATGGCTACACCTTC. Amino acids: CASSLGQGTGYGYTF.

Many counts were recorded for this clonotype. This sequence joins TRBV28 and TRBJ1-4, with 10 bases lining up with TRBD1. Germline V gene lookup returns CDR1 MDHEN and CDR2 SYDVKM. The CDR3 contains 16 residues. The V gene end was trimmed by 6 bases and the J gene end by 7 bases; junction bases not matched to a gene: 11. CDR3 residues: CASSDRDRGFGEKLFF. The CDR3 nucleotides are TGTGCCAGCAGCGATCGGGACAGGGGATTTGGTGAAAAACTGTTTTTT.

This clonotype was seen just once. Being one base from a much bigger clone, this may be a read error. J is TRBJ1-5 and V is TRBV20-1; no firm D call. Trimming shortened V by 3 bases and J by 3 bases, and 9 bases separated the two germline ends. The germline CDR1 and CDR2 sequences are DFQATT and SNEGSKA (reference sequence). This CDR3 contains 13 residues. Here the CDR3 reads CSARRTNNQPQHF. CDR3 in DNA: TGCAGTGCTAGGAGGACGAACAATCAGCCCCAGCATTTT.

This clonotype was counted many times. The chain employs TRBV7-8 and TRBJ2-7; 7 bases align to TRBD2. The junction had 8 bases not matched to a gene; V was cut back by 3 bases and J by 6 bases. The CDR3 runs to 14 residues. Germline CDR1 reads SGHVS; CDR2 reads FQNEAQ. The CDR3 bases are TGTGCCAGCAGCTTCCCGGGGAGGGAGAGCGAGCAGTACTTC. Its protein is CASSFPGRESEQYF. The full variable domain, completed using reference TRBV7-8 and TRBJ2-7, is GAGVSQSPRYKVAKRGQDVALRCDPISGHVSLFWYQQALGQGPEFLTYFQNEAQLDKSGLPSDRFFAERPEGSVSTLKIQRTQQEDSAVYLCASSFPGRESEQYFGPGTRLTVT.

Many counts were recorded for this clonotype. The chain employs TRBV12-3 or TRBV12-4 and TRBJ2-3; D not certain. Trimming took off 3 bases at V and 6 bases at J, with 16 bases between the two ends. This CDR3 region has 15 residues. The CDR3 loop reads CASSFASTPQDTQYF. CDR3 nucleotides: TGTGCCAGCAGTTTCGCTTCTACCCCTCAGGATACGCAGTATTTT.